This T cell receptor beta chain was observed in a study of graft-versus-host responses after intestinal transplantation (TCRdb year 2021). At the level of the whole study: Multivisceral, liver-intestinal, or isolated intestinal transplants were received by the recipients. All recipients received anti-thymocyte globulin induction followed by maintenance tacrolimus and steroids for three to four years. After intestinal transplantation, graft-versus-host and host-versus-graft alloreactive T cell clones were followed in the graft, circulation and bone marrow using bulk TCR-beta CDR3 sequencing. To identify alloreactive clones, pre-transplant mixed lymphocyte reaction products were sequenced and compared with unstimulated pre-transplant donor and recipient T cells. The cohort enrolled about two dozen intestinal transplant recipients, one of whom was a retransplant, and a few patients without pretransplant specimens were excluded. A peak of at least 4% donor T cells among recipient peripheral blood mononuclear cells was the definition used for donor T cell macrochimerism. Samples from a few later patients were sequenced in-house on an Illumina MiSeq with MiXCR processing rather than by the commercial service. The paper as a whole reports these results and caveats: In patients with donor T cell macrochimerism, the allografts had high GvH to HvG T cell clonal ratios. Conclusions were limited by the relatively low number and heterogeneity of intestinal transplant patients. Early after transplant, peak levels of circulating GvH clones were found to be associated with declines in HvG clones. GvH clones turned up in recipient bone marrow, with some appearing earlier in ileal mucosa or blood, a pattern consistent with an intestinal mucosal origin.

Details on this clone: Its recognized antigen is unknown. One base away there is no much larger clone; base qualities are not given.

In the paper's terms, the time point label means: cells obtained before transplantation from donor or recipient. CD3+CD4+ and CD3+CD8+ populations were FACS-sorted from unstimulated pre-transplant donor and recipient cells taken from spleen or lymph nodes. Trimming at the junction amounts to 3 bases on V and 3 bases on J, and the germline ends lie 18 bases apart. Its CDR3 holds 16 amino acids, cysteine through phenylalanine. Only the CDR3 DNA is retained, 48 bases long and in frame from the first base. The germline V gene supplies CDR1 SGHAT and CDR2 FQNNGV. To prepare the library, the immunoSEQ multiplex PCR assay was applied. For most patients, genomic DNA was isolated with the Qiagen DNeasy Blood and Tissue Kit and shipped frozen to Adaptive Biotechnologies for TCR sequencing. High-throughput TCR-beta CDR3 sequencing of genomic DNA from most patients was performed by Adaptive Biotechnologies. The published analysis was carried out like this. TCR sequencing data for over 15 patients were retrieved from Adaptive's ImmunoSEQ software; three other patients were processed with MiXCR and VDJtools. To correct CD4 versus CD8 sorting errors, sequences present in both subsets at a frequency ratio below 5:1 were removed. CDR3 nucleotide sequences shared between donor and recipient were removed because the origin of such sequences could not be assigned. To count as alloreactive, a clone needed at least 2-fold expansion over unstimulated cells and a minimum CFSE-low frequency of 0.002% (template counts) or 0.001% (read counts). Clones detected in sequenced pre-transplant spleen, lymph node, or MLR CFSE-low populations of the donor or recipient were defined as mappable. Cumulative frequency of alloreactive clones was calculated as a percentage of all sequences weighted by copy number. TCRdb took over this immuneACCESS table, retaining in-frame rearrangements with V and J assigned. Such tables are incomplete; in checked studies, under half of the missing clones stem from an unresolved V gene, and the remainder is unexplained. Clonal size and the V and J genes are those of that table, whereas D and trimming came from the DNA. Present in this sample are 90,000 to 130,000 clones, 85% to 95% of which were seen just once. Of the sample, approximately 1% falls within the top ten clones.

The chain uses TRBV11-2 and TRBJ2-7; no D gene call is confident. The sample consisted of unstimulated CD8+ T cells sorted from spleen or lymph node cells, taken before transplant. This clonotype was sampled from a human donor who was the organ donor for an intestinal transplant. The CDR3 protein: CASSFPPRHYYYEQYF. The DNA reads as follows: TGTGCCAGCAGCTTCCCCCCGAGACACTACTACTACGAGCAGTACTTC.